This T cell receptor (beta chain) was sequenced in a study of identical twins. Study observations and caveats: A lower insertion count was a feature of abundant cord blood beta clonotypes, with no such feature in memory repertoires.

From germline, CDR1 is SGHRS and CDR2 YFSETQ. The ends were cut back, 5 bases at V and 8 bases at J, with 16 bases in the middle. The CDR3 loop spans 13 amino acids. TCRdb reprocessed the 5' RACE reads with MiXCR, giving one entry per CDR3 protein. In the table there are roughly 720,000 distinct CDR3 sequences, 15% to 20% of which are singletons. This clonotype came up once. The antigen is undetermined. In addition, the sample was reused for a study of T cells expressing NK-cell markers. This second report adds: Seven HCMV-seropositive donors and one seronegative donor made up the eight sequenced donors. Sorting of alpha-beta TCR T cells alone was achieved in several experiments with an anti-gamma-delta TCR antibody.

This sequence was found in a woman in her late teens or twenties in good health. The chain employs TRBV5-1 and TRBJ1-2; D gene ambiguous. Sequencing was performed on PBMCs. This CDR3 reads CASRINSRGGYTF. The CDR3 DNA follows: TGCGCCAGCAGAATTAACAGCCGTGGCGGCTACACCTTC.